The 15 T cell receptor beta chains below were found in one sample sequenced in a study of vaccination effects on CD4 cells after COVID-19. No cognate antigen is known for these TCRs. ViraFEST assay sequencing came after antigen-specific CD4+ T cells were expanded with viral peptide pools. Culture lasted roughly 9 days before CD4+ T cell isolation. The repertoire was sequenced with immunoSEQ multiplex PCR; TCRdb's copy has only in-frame clones and lacks some. Among 55,000 to 65,000 clones listed, about four fifths were seen once. The source material was CD4+ T cells from PBMCs cultured with HCoV-229E spike peptides, sampled before COVID-19 vaccination. The source is a human donor who received a COVID-19 vaccine.

V is TRBV5-1 and J is TRBJ2-5, with 11 bases fitting TRBD2. The CDR3 is made up of 15 amino acids. The germline V gene encodes CDR1 SGHRS and CDR2 YFSETQ. J gave up 5 bases and V 4 bases, and 7 bases lay outside the gene matches. Here the CDR3 reads CASSETSGGMETQYF. CDR3 sequence (DNA): TGCGCCAGCAGCGAAACTAGCGGGGGTATGGAGACCCAGTACTTC.

This rearrangement joins TRBV3-1 (or the pseudogene TRBV3-2) to TRBJ2-3; the D is unclear. The germline V gene has CDR1 LGHDT and CDR2 YNNKEL (reference sequence). This CDR3 spans 12 amino acids. The ends were cut back, 4 bases at V and 6 bases at J, with 8 bases in the middle. The CDR3 DNA follows: TGTGCCAGCAGCCCTAGGTCCGATACGCAGTATTTT. Encoded protein: CASSPRSDTQYF.

The rearrangement uses TRBV7-2 and TRBJ1-1; tentative D call: TRBD1 (6 bases). V was clipped by 5 bases and J by 0 bases, with 13 bases between them. CDR1 and CDR2 from the germline V gene are SGHTA and FQGNSA. The CDR3 totals 15 residues. CDR3 loop: CASSVYTGLNTEAFF. The CDR3 nucleotides are TGTGCCAGCAGCGTATACACAGGGCTGAACACTGAAGCTTTCTTT.

The chain joins TRBV5-1 to TRBJ2-5; D possibly corresponds to TRBD2 (6 bases). V was trimmed by 7 bases and J by 2 bases, leaving 12 bases between them. The CDR3 is made up of 13 amino acids. Per the germline V gene, CDR1 is SGHRS and CDR2 is YFSETQ. The CDR3 nucleotides are TGCGCCAGCGGTCGGGGGTATCAAGAGACCCAGTACTTC. Its protein is CASGRGYQETQYF.

In regard to this clone: At one end the junction does not follow the germline gene, possibly because of a read error. The J gene is TRBJ2-3, the V gene TRBV7-9; TRBD1 matches at 8 bases. Germline V CDR1 and CDR2: SEHNR, FQNEAQ (reference sequence). The CDR3 is 12 residues long. Here the CDR3 reads CASSLGVRGPDF. The CDR3 bases are TGTGCCAGCAGCTTAGGCGTCAGGGGGCCGGATTTT.

The CDR3 DNA reads as TGTGCCAGCAGCTTATTGGGACTGAACACTGAAGCTTTCTTT. Residues: CASSLLGLNTEAFF. The rearrangement uses TRBV7-2 and TRBJ1-1, with D possibly being TRBD1 (5 bases). The CDR3 contains 14 residues. Germline CDR1 SGHTA, CDR2 FQGNSA. V was cut by 2 bases and J by 0 bases, with 7 bases left in between.

This chain joins TRBV6-5 and TRBJ1-4; TRBD1 aligns across 7 bases. V trimming: 5 bases; J trimming: 9 bases; junction bases outside the gene matches: 9. In germline, CDR1 is MNHEY, CDR2 SVGAGI. This CDR3 has 14 residues. CDR3 bases: TGTGCCAGCAGTAAACAGGGGTTCGGGAAAAAACTGTTTTTT. It translates to CASSKQGFGKKLFF.

This rearrangement joins TRBV2 to TRBJ1-2; D gene ambiguous. Per germline, CDR1 SNHLY and CDR2 FYNNEI. This CDR3 region has 13 residues. The germline V and J ends were trimmed by 9 bases and 2 bases, with 13 bases remaining between them. Here the CDR3 reads CASQEEINYGYTF. The CDR3 coding sequence is TGTGCCAGTCAAGAGGAAATCAACTATGGCTACACCTTC.

The rearrangement joins TRBV5-5 to TRBJ1-5; a possible D gene is TRBD1 (5 bases). Germline V gives CDR1 SGHKS, CDR2 YYEKEE (reference sequence). CDR3 length: 17 residues. Trimming took off 1 base at V and 0 bases at J, with 14 bases between the two ends. CDR3 DNA sequence: TGTGCCAGCAGCTTGAGACAGTCATCCTTTAGCAATCAGCCCCAGCATTTT. Translation: CASSLRQSSFSNQPQHF.

The V and J genes are TRBV6-5 and TRBJ1-4, with 9 bases lining up with TRBD1. Germline trimming cut 5 bases from V and 5 bases from J; bases unmatched to any gene: 3. This CDR3 comprises 14 residues. CDR1 is MNHEY and CDR2 is SVGAGI in the germline V gene. The CDR3 bases are TGTGCCAGCAGTCGGACAGGGGCGAATGAAAAACTGTTTTTT. The encoded protein is CASSRTGANEKLFF.

V is TRBV5-1 and J is TRBJ2-5; TRBD2 agrees at 9 bases. The CDR3 runs to 14 residues. Looked up from germline, CDR1 is SGHRS and CDR2 is YFSETQ. V lost 3 bases and J lost 4; bases outside the gene matches: 4. DNA of the CDR3: TGCGCCAGCAGCTCTAATAGCGGGGGAGAGACCCAGTACTTC. Its translation is CASSSNSGGETQYF.

The chain has TRBV10-3 and TRBJ1-2; the match to TRBD1 covers 7 bases. The CDR3 is made up of 15 amino acids. Trimming at V came to 3 bases and at J to 2 bases, leaving 6 bases not matched to a gene. Looked up from germline, CDR1 is ENHRY and CDR2 is SYGVKD. CDR3 DNA sequence: TGTGCCATCAGTGATAGCCAGGGGGAAAACTATGGCTACACCTTC. This sequence encodes CAISDSQGENYGYTF.

The CDR3 reads CASIPGGGAASGYTF. The CDR3 DNA follows: TGTGCCAGTATACCAGGAGGAGGGGCGGCGAGTGGCTACACCTTC. The genes are TRBV19 and TRBJ1-2; weak D call: TRBD1 (5 bases). There are 15 residues in the CDR3. V was clipped by 7 bases and J by 7 bases, with 22 bases between them. Germline assignment: CDR1 LNHDA and CDR2 SQIVND (reference sequence).

This chain connects TRBV18 to TRBJ1-1; 7 nucleotides line up with TRBD1. In germline, CDR1 is KGHSH, CDR2 LQKENI. The CDR3 is made up of 12 amino acids. After removal of 5 bases from V and 10 bases from J, the junction contained 7 bases not matched to a gene. The DNA of the CDR3 is TGTGCCAGCTCAGTCACAGGGGAGGTAGCTTTCTTT. Its translation: CASSVTGEVAFF.

The V and J genes are TRBV6-5 and TRBJ1-2; the D gene is possibly TRBD1 (6 bases). The germline V gene has CDR1 MNHEY and CDR2 SVGAGI. CDR3 length: 16 residues. V was shortened by 2 bases and J by 4 bases, with 17 bases between the two germline ends. The CDR3 DNA follows: TGTGCCAGCAGTTACGGGGGGATGACAGGCGGCTATGGCTACACCTTC. Protein sequence: CASSYGGMTGGYGYTF.